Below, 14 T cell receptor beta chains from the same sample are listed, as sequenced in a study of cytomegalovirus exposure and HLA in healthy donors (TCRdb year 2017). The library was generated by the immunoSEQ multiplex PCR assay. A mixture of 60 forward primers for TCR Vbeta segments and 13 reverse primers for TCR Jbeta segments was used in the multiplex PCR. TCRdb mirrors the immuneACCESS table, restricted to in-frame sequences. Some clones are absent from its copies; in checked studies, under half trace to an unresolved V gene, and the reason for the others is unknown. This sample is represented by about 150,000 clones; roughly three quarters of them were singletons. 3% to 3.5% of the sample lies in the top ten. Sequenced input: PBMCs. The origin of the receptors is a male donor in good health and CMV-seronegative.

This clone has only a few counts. The DNA for the CDR3 is TGTGCCAGCAGCCTCCCGGACAGGCAGAATTCACCCCTCCACTTT. It is translated as CASSLPDRQNSPLHF. This sequence joins TRBV11-2 and TRBJ1-6, with 7 bases fitting TRBD1. The germline V gene has CDR1 SGHAT and CDR2 FQNNGV. The trim removed 5 bases at V and 7 bases at J, leaving 8 bases unmatched. The CDR3 covers 15 residues.

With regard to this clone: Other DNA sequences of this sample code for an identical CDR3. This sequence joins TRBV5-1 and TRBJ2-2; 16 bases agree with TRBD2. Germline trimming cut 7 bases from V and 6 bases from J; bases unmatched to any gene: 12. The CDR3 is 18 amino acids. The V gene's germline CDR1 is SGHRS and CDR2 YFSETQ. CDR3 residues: CASSVGTSGRAGAGELFF. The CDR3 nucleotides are TGCGCCAGCTCCGTCGGGACTAGCGGGAGGGCAGGGGCCGGGGAGCTGTTTTTT.

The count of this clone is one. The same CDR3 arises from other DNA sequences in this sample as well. The CDR3 DNA reads TGTGCCAGCAGTCTGGGACAGGGGACAGATACGCAGTATTTT. Protein: CASSLGQGTDTQYF. V gene TRBV28 combines with J gene TRBJ2-3; 10 bases line up with TRBD1. V lost 5 bases, J lost 3 bases, and 2 bases stayed unmatched. Looked up from germline, CDR1 is MDHEN and CDR2 is SYDVKM. The CDR3 length is 14 residues.

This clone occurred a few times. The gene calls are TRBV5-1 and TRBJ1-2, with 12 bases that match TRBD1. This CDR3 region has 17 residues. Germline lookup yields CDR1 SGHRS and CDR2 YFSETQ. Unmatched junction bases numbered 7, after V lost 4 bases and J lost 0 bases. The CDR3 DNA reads TGCGCCAGCAGCCTAGGGACAGGGGGCAACTCTAACTATGGCTACACCTTC. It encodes CASSLGTGGNSNYGYTF.

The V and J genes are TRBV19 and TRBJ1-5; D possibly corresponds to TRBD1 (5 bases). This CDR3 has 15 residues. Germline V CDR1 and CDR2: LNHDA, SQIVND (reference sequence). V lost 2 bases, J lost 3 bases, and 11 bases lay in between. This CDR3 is CASSIQGAYNQPQHF. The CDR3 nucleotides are TGTGCCAGTAGTATACAGGGCGCTTACAATCAGCCCCAGCATTTT.

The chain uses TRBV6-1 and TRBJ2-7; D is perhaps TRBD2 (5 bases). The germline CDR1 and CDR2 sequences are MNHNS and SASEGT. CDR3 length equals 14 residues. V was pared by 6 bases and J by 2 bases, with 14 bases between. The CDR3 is CASSLRGGAYEQYF. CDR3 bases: TGTGCCAGCAGCCTACGGGGTGGGGCCTACGAGCAGTACTTC.

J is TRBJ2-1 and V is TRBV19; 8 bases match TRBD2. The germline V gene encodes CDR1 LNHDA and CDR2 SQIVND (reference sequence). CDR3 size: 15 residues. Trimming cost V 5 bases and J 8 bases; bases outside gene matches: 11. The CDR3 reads CASSSELAVLYEQFF. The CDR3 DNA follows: TGTGCCAGTAGTTCAGAACTAGCGGTATTATATGAGCAGTTCTTC.

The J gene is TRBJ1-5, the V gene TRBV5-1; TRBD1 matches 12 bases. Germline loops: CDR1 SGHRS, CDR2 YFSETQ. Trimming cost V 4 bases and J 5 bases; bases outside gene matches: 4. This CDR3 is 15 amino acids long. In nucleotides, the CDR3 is TGCGCCAGCAGCCCGGGACAGGGGGCTGATCAGCCCCAGCATTTT. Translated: CASSPGQGADQPQHF.

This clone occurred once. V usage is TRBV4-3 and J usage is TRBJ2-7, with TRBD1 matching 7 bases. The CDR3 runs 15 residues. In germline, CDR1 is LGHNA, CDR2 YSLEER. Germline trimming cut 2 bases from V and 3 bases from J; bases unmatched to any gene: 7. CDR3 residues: CASSQIQGSGYEQYF. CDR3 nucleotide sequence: TGCGCCAGCAGCCAAATACAGGGGTCTGGCTACGAGCAGTACTTC.

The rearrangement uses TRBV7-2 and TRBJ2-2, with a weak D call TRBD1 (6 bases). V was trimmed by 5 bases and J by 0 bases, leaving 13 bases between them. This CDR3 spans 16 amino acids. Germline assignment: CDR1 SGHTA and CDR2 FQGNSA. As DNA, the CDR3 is TGTGCCAGCAGCCAGAGACAGGCCGCGAACACCGGGGAGCTGTTTTTT. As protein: CASSQRQAANTGELFF.

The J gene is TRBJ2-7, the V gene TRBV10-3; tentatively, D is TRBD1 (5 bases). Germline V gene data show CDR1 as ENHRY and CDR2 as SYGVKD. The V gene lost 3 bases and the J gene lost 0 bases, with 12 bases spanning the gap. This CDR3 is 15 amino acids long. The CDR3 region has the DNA TGTGCCATCAGTGACTCGAGACAGTTCTCCTACGAGCAGTACTTC. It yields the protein CAISDSRQFSYEQYF.

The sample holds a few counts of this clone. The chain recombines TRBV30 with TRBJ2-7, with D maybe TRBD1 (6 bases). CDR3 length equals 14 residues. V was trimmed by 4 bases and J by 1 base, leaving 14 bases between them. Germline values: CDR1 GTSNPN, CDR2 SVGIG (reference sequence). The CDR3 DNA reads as TGTGCCTGGACCCCTCCGGGACAATCCTACGAGCAGTACTTC. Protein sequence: CAWTPPGQSYEQYF. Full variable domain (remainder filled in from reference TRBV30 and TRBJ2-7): SQTIHQWPATLVQPVGSPLSLECTVEGTSNPNLYWYRQAAGRGLQLLFYSVGIGQISSEVPQNLSASRPQDRQFILSSKKLLLSDSGFYLCAWTPPGQSYEQYFGPGTRLTVT.

The CDR3 DNA follows: TGTGCCAGTAGGGCCGGGACTACGACAAAAGATGCGAACACCGGGGAGCTGTTTTTT. Protein product: CASRAGTTTKDANTGELFF. This chain connects TRBV19 to TRBJ2-2; TRBD2 matches 7 bases. The CDR3 covers 19 residues. Per the germline V gene, CDR1 is LNHDA and CDR2 is SQIVND (reference sequence). The J segment lost 0 bases and the V segment lost 6 bases, leaving 16 bases of the junction unmatched.

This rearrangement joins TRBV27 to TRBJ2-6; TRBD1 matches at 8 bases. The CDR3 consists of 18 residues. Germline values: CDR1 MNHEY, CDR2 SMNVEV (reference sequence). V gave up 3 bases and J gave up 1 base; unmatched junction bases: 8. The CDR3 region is CASSFPTGARSGANVLTF. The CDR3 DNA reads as TGTGCCAGCAGTTTCCCGACAGGGGCACGATCTGGGGCCAACGTCCTGACTTTC.